The 21 T cell receptor beta chains listed next were all sequenced from one sample in a study of blood T cell repertoires in COVID-19 (dated by TCRdb to the early 2020s). The library was built by means of the immunoSEQ multiplex PCR assay. Entries here come from immuneACCESS through TCRdb and include only in-frame sequences with V and J called. Some clones fail to appear in such tables; in the studies checked, an unresolved V gene covers under half of the shortfall, and the cause of the remainder is unknown. The sample contains around 370,000 clones, 90% of them found a single time. The biggest ten clones account for 6.5% of the sample. The sequencing input was peripheral blood. All receptors derive from a man aged 18 to 35 with active or convalescent COVID-19.

V and J are TRBV28 and TRBJ2-7; TRBD1 matches 9 bases. The CDR3 extends over 16 amino acids. CDR1 is MDHEN, CDR2 SYDVKM, per germline. V lost 4 bases to trimming and J lost 7 bases; unmatched junction nucleotides: 14. This chain's CDR3 is CASSSPTGGKGYEQYF. CDR3 sequence (DNA): TGTGCCAGCAGTTCCCCGACAGGGGGAAAGGGTTATGAGCAGTACTTC.

This clone is a singleton in its sample. The chain has TRBV11-3 and TRBJ2-7, with TRBD1 matching over 8 bases. The CDR3 has 14 amino acids. Germline CDR1 SGHNT, CDR2 YENEEA. The trim removed 3 bases at V and 7 bases at J, leaving 8 bases unmatched. The CDR3 loop is CASSLGRTGNEQYF. Here the CDR3 DNA reads TGTGCCAGCAGCTTGGGGCGGACAGGGAATGAGCAGTACTTC. Together with reference TRBV11-3 and TRBJ2-7, the CDR3 gives the full variable domain: EAGVVQSPRYKIIEKKQPVAFWCNPISGHNTLYWYLQNLGQGPELLIRYENEEAVDDSQLPKDRFSAERLKGVDSTLKIQPAELGDSAVYLCASSLGRTGNEQYFGPGTRLTVT.

A word on this clone: A read error may produce the germline difference seen at one junction end. The CDR3 nucleotides are TGTGCCAGCAGCGACCTTACAGGGCTGAATACTGAAGCTTTCTTT. The encoded protein is CASSDLTGLNTEAFF. The chain links TRBV5-6 to TRBJ1-1; D possibly corresponds to TRBD1 (6 bases). The CDR3 consists of 15 residues. Germline CDR1 and CDR2: SGHDT and YYEEEE. Full variable domain (rest looked up from reference TRBV5-6 and TRBJ1-1): DAGVTQSPTHLIKTRGQQVTLRCSPKSGHDTVSWYQQALGQGPQFIFQYYEEEERQRGNFPDRFSGHQFPNYSSELNVNALLLGDSALYLCASSDLTGLNTEAFFGQGTRLTVV.

The chain is built from TRBV5-1 and TRBJ1-3, with D maybe TRBD1 (6 bases). The CDR3 has 17 amino acids. Germline CDR1 and CDR2: SGHRS and YFSETQ. With 3 bases removed from V and 0 bases from J, the gap between germline ends came to 16 bases. The CDR3 DNA is TGCGCCAGCAGCTGGGACGCCGGGACAAGCTCTGGAAACACCATATATTTT. This codes for CASSWDAGTSSGNTIYF.

CDR3 nucleotide sequence: TGTGCCAGCACCAACTCATACCAAGAGACCCAGTACTTC. Residues: CASTNSYQETQYF. The chain uses TRBV6-1 and TRBJ2-5, with D unresolved. The CDR3 covers 13 residues. V was cut by 7 bases and J by 0 bases, with 9 bases left in between. Germline loops: CDR1 MNHNS, CDR2 SASEGT.

The V gene is TRBV5-6, the J gene TRBJ2-1; 9 nucleotides align to TRBD2. Per the germline V gene, CDR1 is SGHDT and CDR2 is YYEEEE. The CDR3 runs to 15 residues. Trimming removed 0 bases from V and 6 bases from J; junction bases left unmatched: 4. The CDR3 DNA sequence: TGTGCCAGCAGCTTGGAGGGGACTAGCATCAATGAGCAGTTCTTC. Translated: CASSLEGTSINEQFF. Using reference TRBV5-6 and TRBJ2-1 for the parts outside the CDR3, the full variable domain is DAGVTQSPTHLIKTRGQQVTLRCSPKSGHDTVSWYQQALGQGPQFIFQYYEEEERQRGNFPDRFSGHQFPNYSSELNVNALLLGDSALYLCASSLEGTSINEQFFGPGTRLTVL.

CDR3 DNA: TGTGCCAGCAGCGTAGACCTCAGGGCCCAGTACTTC. Translation gives CASSVDLRAQYF. The chain recombines TRBV9 with TRBJ2-5; D may be TRBD1 (5 bases). The CDR3 is made up of 12 amino acids. Trimming pared 0 bases from V and 9 bases from J, leaving 9 bases between. CDR1 is SGDLS, CDR2 YYNGEE, per germline.

The V gene is TRBV7-3, the J gene TRBJ2-3; TRBD2 matches 14 bases. Germline V gene sequence: CDR1 SGHTA, CDR2 FQGTGA. The V and J ends lost 5 bases and 4 bases, in that order; junction bases with no gene match: 2. This CDR3 has 15 residues. The CDR3 coding sequence is TGTGCCAGCAGCCGACTAGCGGGAGGGCCAGATACGCAGTATTTT. This translates into CASSRLAGGPDTQYF.

The chain couples TRBV3-1 (or the pseudogene TRBV3-2) to TRBJ2-1; TRBD2 matches at 12 bases. Germline-derived CDR1 and CDR2 are LGHDT and YNNKEL (reference sequence). The CDR3 contains 18 residues. Trimming at V came to 1 base and at J to 0 bases, leaving 4 bases not matched to a gene. The CDR3 DNA reads as TGTGCCAGCAGCCAAGGACTAGCGGGAGAGCCCTCCTACAATGAGCAGTTCTTC. This gives the protein CASSQGLAGEPSYNEQFF.

This chain uses TRBV9 with TRBJ2-2; 7 nucleotides align to TRBD2. V trimming: 0 bases; J trimming: 5 bases; junction bases outside the gene matches: 4. CDR3 size: 15 residues. Germline CDR1 and CDR2: SGDLS and YYNGEE. The CDR3 region has the DNA TGTGCCAGCAGCGTAGCCCAGGGAGGGACCGGGGAGCTGTTTTTT. Translating it yields CASSVAQGGTGELFF.

Comments on this clone: In the same sample, other DNA sequences code for this CDR3. The V and J genes are TRBV7-2 and TRBJ2-5; TRBD1 matches at 8 bases. CDR1 is SGHTA, CDR2 FQGNSA, per germline. The J segment lost 1 base and the V segment lost 5 bases, leaving 3 bases of the junction unmatched. The CDR3 has 14 residues. CDR3 sequence: CASSPDRGQETQYF. DNA of the CDR3: TGTGCCAGCAGCCCTGACAGGGGCCAAGAGACCCAGTACTTC.

The CDR3 sequence is CASSPGQGATNSPLHF. The CDR3 bases are TGTGCCAGCTCACCAGGACAGGGGGCGACTAATTCACCCCTCCACTTT. The rearrangement links TRBV18 to TRBJ1-6; 11 nucleotides line up with TRBD1. CDR1 is KGHSH and CDR2 is LQKENI in the germline V gene. The CDR3 runs 16 residues. With V trimmed by 2 bases and J by 6 bases, 3 bases remained unmatched.

The rearrangement uses TRBV27 and TRBJ1-1; no definite D call. The germline CDR1 and CDR2 sequences are MNHEY and SMNVEV (reference sequence). Trimming pared 6 bases from V and 7 bases from J, leaving 12 bases between. This CDR3 has 12 residues. The CDR3 nucleotides read TGTGCCAGCAGGGGCCTCAAAGGTGAAGCTTTCTTT. It specifies CASRGLKGEAFF.

The chain employs TRBV19 and TRBJ2-3; 8 bases fit TRBD1. The V gene end was trimmed by 6 bases and the J gene end by 3 bases; junction bases not matched to a gene: 8. The CDR3 is 15 amino acids. Germline V gene data show CDR1 as LNHDA and CDR2 as SQIVND (reference sequence). CDR3 DNA: TGTGCCAGTAGCACGGGACAGGCCCTAACAGATACGCAGTATTTT. Its protein product is CASSTGQALTDTQYF.

This clone was seen only once. The chain is built from TRBV18 and TRBJ1-4; TRBD1 agrees at 8 bases. Trimming took 3 bases from V and 6 from J; bases not matched to a gene: 3. CDR3 length: 14 residues. Germline CDR1 KGHSH, CDR2 LQKENI. In nucleotides, the CDR3 is TGTGCCAGCTCACCGGACAGGGCGGATGAAAAACTGTTTTTT. Translated, it gives CASSPDRADEKLFF.

For the CDR3, the DNA is TGTGCCAGCAGTCCAAGCGTCGGTACGTACGAGCAGTACTTC. Residues: CASSPSVGTYEQYF. The chain carries TRBV7-8 and TRBJ2-7; no clear D. CDR3 length: 14 residues. In germline, CDR1 is SGHVS, CDR2 FQNEAQ. V was cut by 6 bases and J by 4 bases, with 16 bases left in between.

CDR3 in amino acids: CASGGTGGWDTEAFF. CDR3 DNA: TGTGCCAGCGGGGGGACAGGGGGTTGGGACACTGAAGCTTTCTTT. This chain joins TRBV6-5 and TRBJ1-1, with TRBD1 matching 11 bases. The CDR3 is made up of 15 amino acids. J gave up 3 bases and V 8 bases, and 8 bases lay outside the gene matches. The V gene's germline CDR1 is MNHEY and CDR2 SVGAGI.

The V gene is TRBV9, the J gene TRBJ1-2; D gene unclear. Between the trimmed V and J ends, which lost 4 bases and 2 bases, there was a span of 9 bases. The CDR3 covers 13 residues. The germline V gene encodes CDR1 SGDLS and CDR2 YYNGEE. CDR3 in DNA: TGTGCCAGCAGCCGTGAGGAAAACTATGGCTACACCTTC. It codes for CASSREENYGYTF.

This chain joins TRBV3-1 (or the pseudogene TRBV3-2) and TRBJ2-1; 7 bases align to TRBD2. The CDR3 covers 14 residues. V lost 6 bases to trimming and J lost 7 bases; unmatched junction nucleotides: 9. Germline values: CDR1 LGHDT, CDR2 YNNKEL (reference sequence). The DNA for the CDR3 is TGTGCCAGCAGACCCGCATTGGGGGGGAATGAGCAGTTCTTC. Residues: CASRPALGGNEQFF.

This rearrangement joins TRBV4-2 to TRBJ2-1, with 11 nucleotides matching TRBD2. The CDR3 loop spans 17 amino acids. The ends lost 4 bases at V and 4 bases at J; junction bases unmatched: 9. Per the germline V gene, CDR1 is LGHNA and CDR2 is YNFKEQ. DNA for the CDR3: TGTGCCAGCAGCCTAACCTCGGGACTAGCGGTTTACAATGAGCAGTTCTTC. Its translation is CASSLTSGLAVYNEQFF.

The chain has TRBV9 and TRBJ2-2, with 8 bases identical to TRBD2. CDR3 length: 16 residues. Germline V gene data show CDR1 as SGDLS and CDR2 as YYNGEE. Trimming at V came to 0 bases and at J to 1 base, leaving 2 bases not matched to a gene. As DNA, the CDR3 is TGTGCCAGCAGCGTAGGGCTAGCGGGGAACACCGGGGAGCTGTTTTTT. It specifies CASSVGLAGNTGELFF.